The 27 T cell receptor beta chains below come from one sample, sequenced in a study of OX40 agonist ivuxolimab in advanced cancers. The data were produced by immunoSEQ multiplex PCR, yet TCRdb's version contains in-frame clones alone and is incomplete. The table has about 38,000 clones, approximately 86% seen once. The sample in question was CD4+ or CD8+ T cells sorted from blood, obtained in a trial of the OX40 agonist ivuxolimab. The receptor set was obtained from an adult with an advanced solid tumor such as melanoma, head and neck, liver or kidney cancer.

The chain recombines TRBV7-6 with TRBJ1-1; D gene unclear. Germline lookup yields CDR1 SGHVS and CDR2 FNYEAQ. V lost 1 base and J 1 base, leaving 7 bases between the germline ends. The CDR3 has 14 residues. Here the CDR3 reads CASSLVAGNTEAFF. DNA of the CDR3: TGTGCCAGCAGCTTAGTTGCAGGGAACACTGAAGCTTTCTTT.

This clone showed up just a few times. The chain recombines TRBV29-1 with TRBJ2-3, with 9 bases lining up with TRBD1. The V gene's germline CDR1 is SQVTM and CDR2 ANQGSEA. Trimming cost V 3 bases and J 4 bases; bases outside gene matches: 2. The CDR3 is 13 amino acids. Here the CDR3 DNA reads TGCAGCGTTGATCGACAGGGGGCAGATACGCAGTATTTT. Amino acid sequence: CSVDRQGADTQYF.

The chain joins TRBV7-6 to TRBJ2-2; a weak D match, TRBD2 (6 bases). The V end was cut by 3 bases, the J end by 7 bases, with 21 bases between. CDR1 is SGHVS, CDR2 FNYEAQ, per germline. There are 17 residues in the CDR3. CDR3 nucleotide sequence: TGTGCCAGCAGCTTGTTGGGAAAGGGAGGTCGAGACGGGGAGCTGTTTTTT. Amino acid sequence: CASSLLGKGGRDGELFF.

The V gene is TRBV6-4, the J gene TRBJ1-2; a possible D gene is TRBD1 (6 bases). The CDR3 consists of 14 residues. CDR1 is MRHNA and CDR2 is SNTAGT in the germline V gene. Trimming took 2 bases from V and 1 from J, leaving 8 bases between them. This chain's CDR3 is CASSDPDSNYGYTF. The CDR3 nucleotides read TGTGCCAGCAGTGACCCGGACAGTAACTATGGCTACACCTTC.

The chain has TRBV30 and TRBJ1-2; a possible D gene is TRBD1 (6 bases). Germline V CDR1 and CDR2: GTSNPN, SVGIG (reference sequence). Trimming shortened V by 2 bases and J by 6 bases, and 13 bases separated the two germline ends. CDR3 length: 13 amino acids. CDR3 amino acids: CAWSMYRDDGYTF. For the CDR3, the DNA is TGTGCCTGGAGTATGTACAGGGATGATGGCTACACCTTC.

The CDR3 region has the DNA TGTGCCAGCAGCACTTTTAGCGGATACAATGAGCAGTTCTTC. Its translation: CASSTFSGYNEQFF. This chain joins TRBV9 and TRBJ2-1; maybe TRBD2 (6 bases). Germline V gene data show CDR1 as SGDLS and CDR2 as YYNGEE. The CDR3 runs 14 residues. V shed 4 bases and J shed 4 bases, with 12 bases lying between them.

This chain joins TRBV10-3 and TRBJ2-1; D remains unclear. There are 13 residues in the CDR3. V gave up 7 bases and J gave up 1 base, with 8 bases separating them. The germline V gene encodes CDR1 ENHRY and CDR2 SYGVKD. The CDR3 DNA sequence: TGTGCCATCAATAGTCCTTCCTACAATGAGCAGTTCTTC. This sequence encodes CAINSPSYNEQFF.

For the CDR3, the DNA is TGTGCCAGCAGCTTAGGGGCGGGACTAGCCCACGGGACCCAGTACTTC. Its protein product is CASSLGAGLAHGTQYF. The chain employs TRBV7-9 and TRBJ2-5, with 9 nucleotides matching TRBD2. J gave up 7 bases and V 1 base, and 10 bases lay outside the gene matches. The CDR3 is 16 residues long. The germline V gene has CDR1 SEHNR and CDR2 FQNEAQ (reference sequence).

The J gene is TRBJ1-1, the V gene TRBV18; TRBD1 matches 11 bases. Trimming at V came to 0 bases and at J to 3 bases, leaving 0 bases not matched to a gene. The length of the CDR3 is 15 residues. CDR1 and CDR2 from the germline V gene are KGHSH and LQKENI. CDR3 sequence reads: CASSPPDRGHTEAFF. The CDR3 coding sequence is TGTGCCAGCTCACCACCGGACAGGGGGCACACTGAAGCTTTCTTT.

The V gene is TRBV6-4, the J gene TRBJ2-4; no firm D call. From germline, CDR1 is MRHNA and CDR2 SNTAGT. This CDR3 is 17 amino acids long. Trimming cost V 5 bases and J 0 bases, with 17 bases left between them. CDR3 sequence: CASSRKVKPIAKNIQYF. DNA for the CDR3: TGTGCCAGCAGTAGAAAGGTGAAGCCAATAGCCAAAAACATTCAGTACTTC.

The chain recombines TRBV5-1 with TRBJ2-4; TRBD2 matches at 9 bases. Germline-derived CDR1 and CDR2 are SGHRS and YFSETQ. The CDR3 covers 15 residues. V trimming: 4 bases; J trimming: 4 bases; junction bases outside the gene matches: 6. The CDR3 DNA is TGCGCCAGCAGCCCCCTCGCGGGAGGGAAAAACATTCAGTACTTC. Translation gives CASSPLAGGKNIQYF.

CDR3 sequence: CASSEPTSDEQFF. CDR3 nucleotides: TGCGCCAGCAGTGAGCCTACTAGCGATGAGCAGTTCTTC. This chain connects TRBV10-1 to TRBJ2-1, with TRBD2 matching 7 bases. Germline CDR1 is WNHNN and CDR2 is SYGVQD (reference sequence). V was pared by 2 bases and J by 8 bases, with 3 bases of the junction left unmatched. The CDR3 consists of 13 residues.

The V gene is TRBV6-5, the J gene TRBJ1-2; 8 nucleotides agree with TRBD1. This CDR3 has 13 residues. Germline V gene sequence: CDR1 MNHEY, CDR2 SVGAGI. V was pared by 6 bases and J by 6 bases, with 6 bases of the junction left unmatched. This CDR3 reads CASSKFRGHGYTF. CDR3 bases: TGTGCCAGCAGCAAGTTCAGGGGGCATGGCTACACCTTC.

The V and J genes are TRBV7-9 and TRBJ2-4, with 8 bases aligning to TRBD1. V was pared by 4 bases and J by 0 bases, with 5 bases of the junction left unmatched. Per germline, CDR1 SEHNR and CDR2 FQNEAQ (reference sequence). The CDR3 is 16 residues long. CDR3: CASSSQGDQAKNIQYF. For the CDR3, the DNA is TGTGCCAGCAGCTCACAGGGGGACCAAGCCAAAAACATTCAGTACTTC.

This chain joins TRBV7-9 and TRBJ1-1; D is ambiguous. The germline CDR1 and CDR2 sequences are SEHNR and FQNEAQ (reference sequence). This CDR3 has 12 amino acids. With 5 bases removed from V and 7 bases from J, the gap between germline ends came to 11 bases. CDR3 sequence reads: CASSLPGIEAFF. The CDR3, as DNA: TGTGCCAGCAGCCTACCCGGCATTGAAGCTTTCTTT.

The V gene is TRBV6-6, the J gene TRBJ1-2; D remains ambiguous. Between the trimmed V and J ends, which lost 7 bases and 4 bases, there was a span of 16 bases. Germline CDR1 and CDR2: MNHNY and SVGAGI (reference sequence). The length of the CDR3 is 14 residues. The CDR3 loop reads CASTTSEALYGYTF. In DNA, the CDR3 is TGTGCCAGCACGACCAGCGAAGCTCTCTATGGCTACACCTTC.

V usage is TRBV7-9 and J usage is TRBJ2-1; D is unresolved. Germline V gene lookup returns CDR1 SEHNR and CDR2 FQNEAQ (reference sequence). Trimming pared 5 bases from V and 0 bases from J, leaving 8 bases between. The CDR3 spans 14 residues. CDR3 nucleotides: TGTGCCAGCAGCCCCTCGAGCTCCTACAATGAGCAGTTCTTC. It encodes CASSPSSSYNEQFF.

This clone was seen just once. DNA of the CDR3: TGCGCCAGCAGTGGGGAACCGGGACACCACACAGATACGCAGTATTTT. It codes for CASSGEPGHHTDTQYF. The V call is TRBV10-1, the J call TRBJ2-3, with D perhaps matching TRBD1 (6 bases). Germline CDR1 reads WNHNN; CDR2 reads SYGVQD (reference sequence). The CDR3 sequence is 16 residues long. The germline V and J ends were trimmed by 4 bases and 2 bases, with 16 bases remaining between them.

The V call is TRBV9, the J call TRBJ1-6; tentatively, D is TRBD1 (6 bases). The V gene's germline CDR1 is SGDLS and CDR2 YYNGEE. Deletions cut 3 bases from V and 0 bases from J, with 7 bases between. CDR3 length equals 15 residues. CDR3 coding DNA: TGTGCCAGCAGCGCGACAGGCTCCTATAATTCACCCCTCCACTTT. The encoded protein is CASSATGSYNSPLHF.

A few counts support this clone. The chain couples TRBV29-1 to TRBJ1-1, with TRBD1 matching over 7 bases. The V gene's germline CDR1 is SQVTM and CDR2 ANQGSEA. Unmatched junction bases numbered 10, after V lost 6 bases and J lost 0 bases. The CDR3 consists of 15 residues. CDR3 nucleotide sequence: TGCAGCGTCAGACAGGGTTGGGGTATGAACACTGAAGCTTTCTTT. Amino acids: CSVRQGWGMNTEAFF.

The chain has TRBV30 and TRBJ2-3; the D gene is possibly TRBD1 (6 bases). V lost 3 bases and J 4 bases, leaving 8 bases between the germline ends. The CDR3 extends over 12 amino acids. Germline-derived CDR1 and CDR2 are GTSNPN and SVGIG (reference sequence). The CDR3: CAWRPGADTQYF. The CDR3 DNA sequence: TGTGCCTGGAGACCAGGGGCAGATACGCAGTATTTT.

The chain joins TRBV7-9 to TRBJ2-7; 10 nucleotides line up with TRBD2. The CDR3 is made up of 14 amino acids. The germline V gene has CDR1 SEHNR and CDR2 FQNEAQ (reference sequence). The V gene end was trimmed by 5 bases and the J gene end by 4 bases; junction bases not matched to a gene: 5. The DNA of the CDR3 is TGTGCCAGCAGCCCAACTAGCGGGACTTACGAGCAGTACTTC. Translation: CASSPTSGTYEQYF.

Only a few counts were recorded for this clone. V is TRBV7-2 and J is TRBJ2-5; D uncertain. Trimming took 1 base from V and 5 from J, leaving 11 bases between them. Germline V gives CDR1 SGHTA, CDR2 FQGNSA. This CDR3 spans 14 amino acids. The CDR3 region is CASSLDRVMETQYF. The CDR3 bases are TGTGCCAGCAGCTTAGATAGGGTAATGGAGACCCAGTACTTC.

The chain couples TRBV9 to TRBJ2-2; 10 bases are shared with TRBD2. The CDR3 is 16 amino acids. Germline V gene data show CDR1 as SGDLS and CDR2 as YYNGEE. J was trimmed by 7 bases and V by 0 bases; bases with no gene match: 6. For the CDR3, the DNA is TGTGCCAGCAGCGTAGAAGCGGGAGGGATTGGCGGGGAGCTGTTTTTT. Amino acids: CASSVEAGGIGGELFF.

In its sample, this clone was seen once. CDR3 nucleotides: TGTGCCAGCAGCATATCACCGGGACTAAGCTACGAGCAGTACTTC. Protein: CASSISPGLSYEQYF. The chain is built from TRBV6-4 and TRBJ2-7, with TRBD2 identical over 7 bases. The V and J ends lost 6 bases and 3 bases, in that order; junction bases with no gene match: 11. The CDR3 loop spans 15 amino acids. In germline, CDR1 is MRHNA, CDR2 SNTAGT.

This rearrangement joins TRBV6-1 to TRBJ1-2; D might be TRBD1 (5 bases). The germline V and J ends were trimmed by 1 base and 3 bases, with 9 bases remaining between them. Per germline, CDR1 MNHNS and CDR2 SASEGT. The CDR3 contains 14 residues. CDR3 sequence (DNA): TGTGCCAGCAGTGAAGTTGTGGGGGACTATGGCTACACCTTC. Residues: CASSEVVGDYGYTF.

This chain uses TRBV6-6 with TRBJ2-7; a weak D match, TRBD1 (6 bases). Germline CDR1 MNHNY, CDR2 SVGAGI (reference sequence). CDR3 length: 14 residues. V lost 4 bases and J 0 bases, leaving 10 bases between the germline ends. CDR3 sequence: CASSSPDSSYEQYF. Here the CDR3 DNA reads TGTGCCAGCAGTTCCCCGGACAGCTCCTACGAGCAGTACTTC.